The 3 T cell receptor beta chains reported below all come from one sample, sequenced in a study of early T cells in non-severe SARS-CoV-2 infection. Using its own MiXCR run on the 5' RACE reads, TCRdb lists one record per CDR3 protein. The sample includes some 41,000 distinct CDR3 sequences, 23% of them seen just once. Here the sequenced sample was whole blood, taken at baseline. These receptors all stem from an adult who was a healthcare worker with PCR-confirmed SARS-CoV-2 infection or an uninfected control (not recorded which).

There are a few counts of this clonotype. The chain combines TRBV6-2 or TRBV6-3 with TRBJ2-7; D uncertain. Per germline, CDR1 MNHEY and CDR2 SVGEGT. The ends were cut back, 7 bases at V and 6 bases at J, with 22 bases in the middle. This CDR3 comprises 15 residues. CDR3 sequence (DNA): TGTGCCAGCACCCCATCCGGCGGTGGCCCTACCGAGCAGTACTTC. Translation gives CASTPSGGGPTEQYF.

This chain uses TRBV24-1 with TRBJ1-6, with 8 bases matching TRBD1. Per the germline V gene, CDR1 is KGHDR and CDR2 is SFDVKD. This CDR3 has 15 amino acids. The V and J ends lost 5 bases and 10 bases, in that order; junction bases with no gene match: 9. The DNA of the CDR3 is TGTGCCACCAGTGGGGGGACAGGTTTGAGATCACCCCTCCACTTT. Translated: CATSGGTGLRSPLHF.

This clonotype was seen a handful of times. This sequence joins TRBV12-3 or TRBV12-4 and TRBJ2-7; TRBD1 aligns across 10 bases. The CDR3 spans 14 residues. Unmatched junction bases numbered 7, after V lost 5 bases and J lost 6 bases. The CDR3, as DNA: TGTGCCAGCAGTGCGGGACAGGGGTTACGCGAGCAGTACTTC. This codes for CASSAGQGLREQYF.